Described below is a single T cell receptor beta chain sequence and its context. The data stem from a study of shared T cell receptors in the human thymus. The CDR3 runs 17 residues. Trimming left V 0 bases short and J 0 bases short, with 14 bases between. CDR1 and CDR2 from the germline V gene are LNHDA and SQIVND (reference sequence). This table comes from immunoSEQ multiplex PCR, and its TCRdb copy is limited to in-frame clones, with some not included. The sample shows hundreds of thousands of clones, about 80% of them seen only once. The same specimen was also included in a second study, on human thymus T cells. This second report adds: Thymic samples were excised during corrective heart operations. Seemingly biased V and J gene usage marked thymic and blood repertoires. Unrelated people showed highly overlapping thymic repertoires, related research reported.

What was sequenced was thymocytes. The V gene is TRBV19, the J gene TRBJ1-1, with D possibly matching TRBD1 (6 bases). The TCR sequence derives from a boy under two years old with a congenital heart defect. DNA of the CDR3: TGTGCCAGTAGTATAGATGGGGGGGCCGGGGTGAACACTGAAGCTTTCTTT. Encoded protein: CASSIDGGAGVNTEAFF.